The sequence of this T cell receptor (beta chain) was determined in a study of blood T cell repertoires in COVID-19. The data were produced by immunoSEQ multiplex PCR, yet TCRdb's version contains in-frame clones alone and is incomplete. This sample has roughly 70,000 clones, with about four fifths found just once. This clone was counted only a few times. Sequenced material: peripheral blood. The receptor was derived from a human donor in a cohort sampled during active COVID-19.

Written as DNA, the CDR3 is TGTGCCAGTAGTGCCTCCGGGTCTGGGGCCAACGTCCTGACTTTC. The encoded protein is CASSASGSGANVLTF. The chain combines TRBV19 with TRBJ2-6; D call uncertain. This CDR3 contains 15 residues. V was cut by 5 bases and J by 1 base, with 9 bases left in between. Germline loops: CDR1 LNHDA, CDR2 SQIVND (reference sequence).